Each of the 10 T cell receptor beta chains below was sequenced from the same sample in a study of blood T cell repertoires in COVID-19. The repertoire was sequenced with immunoSEQ multiplex PCR; TCRdb's copy has only in-frame clones and lacks some. This table holds about 220,000 clones, 80% found once. Material for sequencing was peripheral blood. The receptors come from a human donor in a cohort sampled during active COVID-19.

The J gene is TRBJ2-1, the V gene TRBV19, with 7 bases aligning to TRBD1. The junction had 14 bases not matched to a gene; V was cut back by 9 bases and J by 9 bases. Germline CDR1 LNHDA, CDR2 SQIVND (reference sequence). The CDR3 runs 14 residues. The CDR3 sequence: CASTTGQRLSEQFF. The CDR3 DNA reads as TGTGCCAGCACCACGGGACAGAGGTTATCTGAGCAGTTCTTC.

The V call is TRBV7-9, the J call TRBJ1-2; TRBD1 matches at 10 bases. Looked up from germline, CDR1 is SEHNR and CDR2 is FQNEAQ (reference sequence). The CDR3 extends over 14 amino acids. V was pared by 5 bases and J by 3 bases, with 3 bases of the junction left unmatched. The CDR3 coding sequence is TGTGCCAGCAGCGTTGACAGGGGGCACTATGGCTACACCTTC. Its protein is CASSVDRGHYGYTF.

This clone has just a few counts. CDR3 coding DNA: TGTGCCAGCACCTCTGGGACAGGGGTGCCCGTTTTGCTGTTTTTT. Translated, it gives CASTSGTGVPVLLFF. V usage is TRBV11-2 and J usage is TRBJ1-4; 10 nucleotides line up with TRBD1. The junction had 16 bases not matched to a gene; V was cut back by 7 bases and J by 14 bases. This CDR3 has 15 residues. Germline CDR1 is SGHAT and CDR2 is FQNNGV. Together with reference TRBV11-2 and TRBJ1-4, the CDR3 gives the full variable domain: EAGVAQSPRYKIIEKRQSVAFWCNPISGHATLYWYQQILGQGPKLLIQFQNNGVVDDSQLPKDRFSAERLKGVDSTLKIQPAKLEDSAVYLCASTSGTGVPVLLFFGSGTQLSVL.

This clone was seen once. The rearrangement joins TRBV19 to TRBJ2-7, with a possible D match to TRBD1 (6 bases). With 2 bases removed from V and 4 bases from J, the gap between germline ends came to 12 bases. This CDR3 contains 14 residues. Germline V gene lookup returns CDR1 LNHDA and CDR2 SQIVND (reference sequence). The CDR3 DNA follows: TGTGCCAGTAGTATAAGGACAGATAGATACGAGCAGTACTTC. It encodes CASSIRTDRYEQYF.

This clone appeared a few times. The rearrangement links TRBV25-1 to TRBJ2-7; no definite D call. Germline CDR1 MGHDK, CDR2 SYGVNS. Trimming pared 6 bases from V and 3 bases from J, leaving 6 bases between. The CDR3 loop spans 11 amino acids. In DNA, the CDR3 is TGTGCCAGCAGACAGAACTACGAGCAGTACTTC. Protein sequence: CASRQNYEQYF.

The genes are TRBV5-1 and TRBJ1-6, with 7 bases lining up with TRBD1. The germline V gene has CDR1 SGHRS and CDR2 YFSETQ. V gave up 4 bases and J gave up 6 bases; unmatched junction bases: 16. This CDR3 comprises 18 residues. CDR3: CASSPGPLGTDGNSPLHF. CDR3 in DNA: TGCGCCAGCAGCCCCGGGCCTTTGGGGACAGATGGTAATTCACCCCTCCACTTT.

The rearrangement joins TRBV16 to TRBJ2-3, with 9 nucleotides matching TRBD2. The CDR3 is 14 residues long. The trim removed 6 bases at V and 6 bases at J, leaving 7 bases unmatched. In germline, CDR1 is KGHSY, CDR2 FQNENV. The CDR3 is CASSPLAGADTQYF. CDR3 bases: TGTGCCAGCAGTCCCTTAGCGGGAGCGGATACGCAGTATTTT.

V and J are TRBV12-5 and TRBJ2-2, with a tentative D call TRBD1 (6 bases). The V end was cut by 0 bases, the J end by 7 bases, with 12 bases between. Germline V gene lookup returns CDR1 LGHNT and CDR2 FRNRAP. This CDR3 has 15 residues. CDR3 loop: CASGLVLQGIGELFF. CDR3 sequence (DNA): TGTGCTAGTGGTTTGGTCCTACAGGGAATCGGGGAGCTGTTTTTT.

The V gene is TRBV6-2 or TRBV6-3, the J gene TRBJ1-1; D might be TRBD1 (5 bases). Germline CDR1 reads MNHEY; CDR2 reads SVGEGT. V was shortened by 5 bases and J by 0 bases, with 16 bases between the two germline ends. The CDR3 covers 16 residues. CDR3 DNA sequence: TGTGCCAGCAGTAAGCGGGACTCAGGAATGAACACTGAAGCTTTCTTT. Its protein is CASSKRDSGMNTEAFF.

This chain connects TRBV19 to TRBJ1-2; the match to TRBD1 covers 7 bases. Trimming removed 2 bases from V and 2 bases from J; junction bases left unmatched: 8. There are 16 residues in the CDR3. Looked up from germline, CDR1 is LNHDA and CDR2 is SQIVND (reference sequence). The CDR3 is CASSIKRGQRNYGYTF. The CDR3 region has the DNA TGTGCCAGTAGTATAAAAAGGGGACAGCGAAACTATGGCTACACCTTC.